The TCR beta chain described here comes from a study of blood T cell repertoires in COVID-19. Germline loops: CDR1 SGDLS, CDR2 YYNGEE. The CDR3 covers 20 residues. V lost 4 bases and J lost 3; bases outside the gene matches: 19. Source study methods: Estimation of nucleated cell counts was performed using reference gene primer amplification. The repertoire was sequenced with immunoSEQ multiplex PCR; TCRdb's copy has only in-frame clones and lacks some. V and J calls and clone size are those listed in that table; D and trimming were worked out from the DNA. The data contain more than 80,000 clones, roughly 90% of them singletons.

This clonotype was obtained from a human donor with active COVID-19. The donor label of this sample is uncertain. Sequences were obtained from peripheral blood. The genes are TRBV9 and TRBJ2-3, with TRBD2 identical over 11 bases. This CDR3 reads CASSPPARASGGRGTDTQYF. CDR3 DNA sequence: TGTGCCAGCAGCCCACCGGCTCGGGCTAGCGGGGGGAGGGGAACAGATACGCAGTATTTT.